The 32 T cell receptor beta chains in this list originate from one sample, sequenced in a study of CD8 T cells in Susac syndrome. RNA in amounts of about 0.45 to 1 ug was reverse transcribed with random hexamers. TCRdb fed the immunoSEQ multiplex PCR reads into MiXCR, producing one record per CDR3 protein. Of around 80,000 distinct CDR3 sequences in the sample, 94% were seen once. The sample was CD8+ T cells from PBMCs. These receptors were obtained from a human donor in good health.

This chain connects TRBV2 to TRBJ1-1; D remains unclear. The CDR3 runs 16 residues. The V end was cut by 6 bases, the J end by 4 bases, with 21 bases between. The V gene's germline CDR1 is SNHLY and CDR2 FYNNEI. CDR3 sequence: CASSPLAGVGSTEAFF. The CDR3 DNA reads TGTGCCAGCAGCCCGTTAGCTGGGGTAGGGTCCACTGAAGCTTTCTTT.

The chain links TRBV27 to TRBJ2-1; D possibly matches TRBD1 or TRBD2 (7 bases each). Germline-derived CDR1 and CDR2 are MNHEY and SMNVEV (reference sequence). This CDR3 is 14 amino acids long. Trimming shortened V by 7 bases and J by 6 bases, and 16 bases separated the two germline ends. The CDR3 region has the DNA TGTGCCAGCACCTGGGGGGGACAGATCAATGAGCAGTTCTTC. Translating gives CASTWGGQINEQFF.

The chain carries TRBV27 and TRBJ1-1; 8 nucleotides match TRBD1. This CDR3 is built from 15 residues. Per the germline V gene, CDR1 is MNHEY and CDR2 is SMNVEV (reference sequence). Unmatched junction bases numbered 10, after V lost 5 bases and J lost 5 bases. CDR3 amino acids: CASSPPRQGRTEAFF. CDR3 nucleotides: TGTGCCAGCAGTCCCCCGAGACAGGGGAGGACTGAAGCTTTCTTT.

The gene calls are TRBV27 and TRBJ2-7; D gene unclear. The germline V gene has CDR1 MNHEY and CDR2 SMNVEV (reference sequence). V lost 0 bases to trimming and J lost 7 bases, with 16 bases between them. The CDR3 is made up of 15 amino acids. This CDR3 is CASSLSRPYIQEQYF. The CDR3 bases are TGTGCCAGCAGTTTATCTCGACCCTACATCCAGGAGCAGTACTTC.

The gene calls are TRBV29-1 and TRBJ2-3; a possible D gene is TRBD2 (5 bases). Trimming took 4 bases from V and 0 from J, leaving 17 bases between them. CDR3 length: 16 amino acids. Germline assignment: CDR1 SQVTM and CDR2 ANQGSEA. CDR3 nucleotides: TGCAGCGTTGTTACGGACTGGGATTATAGCACAGATACGCAGTATTTT. Amino acids: CSVVTDWDYSTDTQYF.

J is TRBJ1-1 and V is TRBV19, with 7 bases that match TRBD1. This CDR3 has 15 residues. Germline values: CDR1 LNHDA, CDR2 SQIVND (reference sequence). V shed 3 bases and J 1 base; nucleotides not matched to a gene: 5. The chain's CDR3 is CASSIPGQRNTEAFF. The DNA of the CDR3 is TGTGCCAGTAGTATCCCGGGACAGCGGAACACTGAAGCTTTCTTT.

The chain combines TRBV28 with TRBJ1-2; D remains ambiguous. This CDR3 has 18 amino acids. The V end lost 5 bases, the J end lost 5 bases, and 27 bases lay between the germline ends. CDR1 is MDHEN, CDR2 SYDVKM, per germline. The CDR3 reads CASSLLPGSPGSSYGYTF. As DNA, the CDR3 is TGTGCCAGCAGTCTATTACCCGGGTCCCCAGGAAGTAGTTATGGCTACACCTTC.

The genes are TRBV27 and TRBJ2-3; D is perhaps TRBD1 or TRBD2 (6 bases each). Germline assignment: CDR1 MNHEY and CDR2 SMNVEV (reference sequence). V gave up 8 bases and J gave up 4 bases, with 31 bases separating them. CDR3 length: 19 residues. The CDR3 spells CASSLSAPGDFGPPDTQYF. CDR3 coding DNA: TGTGCCAGCTCTCTGAGCGCTCCAGGGGACTTTGGACCCCCAGATACGCAGTATTTT.

The rearrangement joins TRBV6-5 to TRBJ2-7; no firm D call. CDR3 length: 15 amino acids. Looked up from germline, CDR1 is MNHEY and CDR2 is SVGAGI. V was cut by 0 bases and J by 0 bases, with 9 bases left in between. The CDR3, as DNA: TGTGCCAGCAGTTACTCGAACGAACTCTCCTACGAGCAGTACTTC. This codes for CASSYSNELSYEQYF.

CDR3 sequence: CASSGGQALRHNEQFF. The CDR3 DNA reads TGTGCCAGCAGCGGCGGACAGGCCCTCCGGCACAATGAGCAGTTCTTC. The chain combines TRBV7-9 with TRBJ2-1; 7 positions agree with TRBD1. CDR1 and CDR2 (germline): SEHNR, FQNEAQ (reference sequence). Unmatched junction bases numbered 12, after V lost 5 bases and J lost 5 bases. This CDR3 comprises 16 residues.

CDR3 nucleotide sequence: TGTGCCAGCTCTAGAAGGGGGTCTGGGGCCAACGTCCTGACTTTC. The encoded protein is CASSRRGSGANVLTF. The chain carries TRBV27 and TRBJ2-6; D possibly corresponds to TRBD1 (6 bases). The length of the CDR3 is 15 residues. V was cut by 8 bases and J by 1 base, with 12 bases left in between. Germline V CDR1 and CDR2: MNHEY, SMNVEV (reference sequence).

In DNA, the CDR3 is TGTGCCAGCAGTCCCACGGGGTCCAATGAGCAGTTCTTC. Translation gives CASSPTGSNEQFF. This chain joins TRBV12-3 or TRBV12-4 and TRBJ2-1; possible D gene TRBD2, 5 bases. The V and J ends lost 5 bases and 6 bases respectively, with 11 bases between them. The CDR3 sequence is 13 residues long.

V and J are TRBV7-2 and TRBJ1-2, with TRBD1 matching over 8 bases. Germline V gene lookup returns CDR1 SGHTA and CDR2 FQGNSA. The CDR3 sequence is 16 residues long. V dropped 1 base and J dropped 3; count of bases not matched to a gene: 7. The CDR3 reads CASSLVSGTGDYGYTF. The CDR3 nucleotides are TGTGCCAGCAGCTTAGTTAGCGGGACAGGTGACTATGGCTACACCTTC.

The genes are TRBV13 and TRBJ2-1; D not certain. The CDR3 loop spans 14 amino acids. CDR1 is PRHDT and CDR2 is FYEKMQ in the germline V gene (reference sequence). V was shortened by 5 bases and J by 9 bases, with 17 bases between the two germline ends. The CDR3 spells CASSPDEARREQFF. CDR3 nucleotides: TGTGCCAGCAGCCCGGACGAGGCAAGGCGTGAGCAGTTCTTC.

V gene TRBV13 combines with J gene TRBJ2-7; 8 nucleotides agree with TRBD2. V shed 3 bases and J 5 bases; nucleotides not matched to a gene: 3. The germline CDR1 and CDR2 sequences are PRHDT and FYEKMQ (reference sequence). The CDR3 is 13 residues long. In DNA form, the CDR3 reads TGTGCCAGCAGCTTCGGGACTAGGAACGAGCAGTACGTC. Its protein is CASSFGTRNEQYV.

The rearrangement joins TRBV7-2 to TRBJ2-3; D tentatively fits TRBD1 or TRBD2 (5 bases each). This CDR3 is 15 amino acids long. The germline V and J ends were trimmed by 5 bases and 2 bases, with 14 bases remaining between them. Germline V CDR1 and CDR2: SGHTA, FQGNSA. DNA of the CDR3: TGTGCCAGCAGCCTGGGACGGATTTCCACAGATACGCAGTATTTT. Its protein product is CASSLGRISTDTQYF.

The V and J genes are TRBV23-1 and TRBJ2-7; D is perhaps TRBD2 (6 bases). TRBV23-1 is an ORF; its function is uncertain. This CDR3 is 15 amino acids long. V shed 3 bases and J shed 1 base, with 13 bases lying between them. CDR3 sequence: CASSHLRERSYEQYF. The CDR3 DNA reads as TGCGCCAGCAGTCATCTCCGGGAGCGTTCCTACGAGCAGTACTTC.

This sequence joins TRBV13 and TRBJ2-1; 7 positions agree with TRBD1. Per germline, CDR1 PRHDT and CDR2 FYEKMQ (reference sequence). CDR3 length: 15 residues. The V and J ends lost 5 bases and 4 bases, in that order; junction bases with no gene match: 8. The CDR3 sequence is CASSRTGELYNEQFF. CDR3 sequence (DNA): TGTGCCAGCAGCAGAACAGGGGAATTATACAATGAGCAGTTCTTC.

The chain couples TRBV27 to TRBJ1-2; the match to TRBD1 covers 8 bases. Trimming removed 6 bases from V and 8 bases from J; junction bases left unmatched: 17. The CDR3 totals 16 residues. Germline V gene data show CDR1 as MNHEY and CDR2 as SMNVEV (reference sequence). The CDR3 nucleotides are TGTGCCAGCAGCCGGGACAGGCAAGGTTCTATGAAGGGCTACACCTTC. This translates into CASSRDRQGSMKGYTF.

V and J are TRBV4-3 and TRBJ2-7; D is unresolved. The CDR3 extends over 13 amino acids. V lost 4 bases, J lost 4 bases, and 11 bases lay in between. Germline values: CDR1 LGHNA, CDR2 YSLEER. The CDR3, as DNA: TGCGCCAGCAGCCTGACGACTGTGTACGAGCAGTACTTC. Amino acids: CASSLTTVYEQYF.

The V gene is TRBV12-3 or TRBV12-4, the J gene TRBJ2-1, with 7 bases matching TRBD1. V lost 3 bases, J lost 5 bases, and 1 base stayed unmatched. The CDR3 is 13 residues long. CDR3 sequence: CASSLTGHNEQFF. In nucleotides, the CDR3 is TGTGCCAGCAGTTTGACAGGGCACAATGAGCAGTTCTTC.

This sequence joins TRBV4-1 and TRBJ1-1; TRBD1 might be the D (5 bases). CDR3 size: 13 residues. The germline V and J ends were trimmed by 7 bases and 4 bases, with 13 bases remaining between them. Germline values: CDR1 MGHRA, CDR2 YSYEKL. Written as DNA, the CDR3 is TGCGCCAGCACCTCCCGGGGGGGCACTGAAGCTTTCTTT. This sequence encodes CASTSRGGTEAFF.

This chain uses TRBV12-3 or TRBV12-4 with TRBJ2-7, with 9 bases fitting TRBD1. The J segment lost 1 base and the V segment lost 2 bases, leaving 12 bases of the junction unmatched. The CDR3 totals 18 residues. CDR3 loop: CASSLRDRVAPRSYEQYV. In DNA, the CDR3 is TGTGCCAGCAGTTTACGGGACAGGGTTGCTCCCAGATCCTACGAGCAGTACGTC.

The CDR3 coding sequence is TGTGCCAGCAGCTTAGGGGACGGAAAGCAGTTCTTC. Translation: CASSLGDGKQFF. The chain carries TRBV11-2 and TRBJ2-1; either TRBD1 or TRBD2 may supply D (5 bases each). V gave up 1 base and J gave up 11 bases, with 9 bases separating them. The CDR3 runs to 12 residues. CDR1 and CDR2 from the germline V gene are SGHAT and FQNNGV.

The chain combines TRBV6-5 with TRBJ1-6; no firm D call. Trimming removed 0 bases at V and 0 bases at J, with 6 bases between. The germline gives CDR1 MNHEY, CDR2 SVGAGI. The CDR3 runs 16 residues. CDR3 sequence reads: CASSYSASSYNSPLHF. The CDR3 coding sequence is TGTGCCAGCAGTTACTCGGCGAGCTCCTATAATTCACCCCTCCACTTT.

The V gene is TRBV20-1, the J gene TRBJ1-2; 7 bases align to TRBD1. The CDR3 extends over 16 amino acids. V shed 0 bases and J 4 bases; nucleotides not matched to a gene: 11. Per germline, CDR1 DFQATT and CDR2 SNEGSKA (reference sequence). CDR3 DNA: TGCAGTGCTAGAGATACAGTAAAGGGGGCCAGCTATGGCTACACCTTC. It yields the protein CSARDTVKGASYGYTF.

This clonotype was counted once. The genes are TRBV29-1 and TRBJ2-1; possibly TRBD1 for D (6 bases). Germline CDR1 is SQVTM and CDR2 is ANQGSEA. V was shortened by 4 bases and J by 0 bases, with 10 bases between the two germline ends. There are 14 residues in the CDR3. The CDR3 region has the DNA TGCAGCGTTGGAGGGGGTAACTCCTACAATGAGCAGTTCTTC. Residues: CSVGGGNSYNEQFF.

This clonotype was counted once. The chain's CDR3 is CASSLAGSRDTITQYF. CDR3 nucleotide sequence: TGTGCCAGCAGCTTAGCGGGGTCCCGGGACACCATTACGCAGTATTTT. The genes are TRBV7-9 and TRBJ2-3, with D possibly TRBD1 on 6 matching bases. Trimming cost V 0 bases and J 8 bases, with 18 bases left between them. The CDR3 sequence is 16 residues long. In germline, CDR1 is SEHNR, CDR2 FQNEAQ (reference sequence). The variable domain in full, with the rest retrieved from reference TRBV7-9 and TRBJ2-3, is DTGVSQNPRHKITKRGQNVTFRCDPISEHNRLYWYRQTLGQGPEFLTYFQNEAQLEKSRLLSDRFSAERPKGSFSTLEIQRTEQGDSAMYLCASSLAGSRDTITQYFGPGTRLTVL.

The chain combines TRBV4-1 with TRBJ1-2; D may be TRBD1 (6 bases). The CDR3 contains 17 residues. Germline CDR1 is MGHRA and CDR2 is YSYEKL. Trimming cost V 4 bases and J 4 bases, with 22 bases left between them. CDR3 in amino acids: CASSPESQGPGGYGYTF. The CDR3 DNA sequence: TGCGCCAGCAGCCCCGAGTCACAGGGCCCAGGAGGCTATGGCTACACCTTC.

The rearrangement uses TRBV20-1 and TRBJ2-7; 10 bases align to TRBD2. This CDR3 is 13 amino acids long. Germline CDR1 and CDR2: DFQATT and SNEGSKA (reference sequence). Unmatched junction bases numbered 3, after V lost 5 bases and J lost 2 bases. CDR3 DNA sequence: TGCAGTGCTCCCGGACTAGCGGCCTACGAGCAGTACGTC. Translated: CSAPGLAAYEQYV.

V gene TRBV4-3 combines with J gene TRBJ1-6, with 7 bases aligning to TRBD1. The CDR3 runs 15 residues. Germline values: CDR1 LGHNA, CDR2 YSLEER. J lost 7 bases, V lost 1 base, and 4 bases had no gene match. The CDR3 DNA reads TGCGCCAGCAGCCAAGTAAGGGGGCTGAATTCACCCCTCCACTTT. Amino acid sequence: CASSQVRGLNSPLHF.

This clonotype appeared once. The CDR3 DNA sequence: TGCGCCAGCAGCTTGATCGCGAATTCTATGTTGGGCTCAGATACGCAGTATTTT. It specifies CASSLIANSMLGSDTQYF. The V gene is TRBV5-1, the J gene TRBJ2-3; the D is unclear. CDR1 and CDR2 from the germline V gene are SGHRS and YFSETQ. The CDR3 is 18 residues long. V was shortened by 1 base and J by 4 bases, with 22 bases between the two germline ends.